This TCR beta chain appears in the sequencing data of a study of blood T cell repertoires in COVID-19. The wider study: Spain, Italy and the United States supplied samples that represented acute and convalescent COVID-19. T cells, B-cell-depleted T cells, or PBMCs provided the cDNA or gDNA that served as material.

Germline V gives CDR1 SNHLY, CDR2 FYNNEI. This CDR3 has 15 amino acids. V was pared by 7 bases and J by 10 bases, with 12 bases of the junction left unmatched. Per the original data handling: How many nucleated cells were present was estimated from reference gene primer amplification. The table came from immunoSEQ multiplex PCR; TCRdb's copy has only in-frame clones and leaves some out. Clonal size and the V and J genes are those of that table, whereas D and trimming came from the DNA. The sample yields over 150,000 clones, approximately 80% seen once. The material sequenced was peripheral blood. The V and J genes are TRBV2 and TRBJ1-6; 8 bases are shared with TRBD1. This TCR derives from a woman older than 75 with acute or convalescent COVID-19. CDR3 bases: TGTGCCAGCACTGGGACCGGGACAGGAAGGTCACCCCTCCACTTT. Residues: CASTGTGTGRSPLHF.